These 11 T cell receptor beta chains share one sample of origin, sequenced in a study of blood T cell repertoires in COVID-19. Repertoires were generated with immunoSEQ multiplex PCR, while TCRdb's copy carries only in-frame clones and drops some. The table has approximately 90,000 clones, 86% seen once. Sequenced input: peripheral blood. All receptors come from a woman of 80 years or more with acute or convalescent COVID-19.

The chain links TRBV5-1 to TRBJ1-4; 8 bases match TRBD1. The CDR3 loop spans 16 amino acids. Per germline, CDR1 SGHRS and CDR2 YFSETQ. V lost 2 bases and J lost 4; bases outside the gene matches: 7. The CDR3 region has the DNA TGCGCCAGCAGCTTAGTGACAGGGGCGGGTAATGAAAAACTGTTTTTT. As protein: CASSLVTGAGNEKLFF.

Worth noting for this clone: The same CDR3 can be traced to other DNA sequences in this sample. The rearrangement joins TRBV30 to TRBJ1-6; tentatively, D is TRBD1 (6 bases). Trimming left V 0 bases short and J 7 bases short, with 7 bases between. This CDR3 region has 13 residues. CDR1 is GTSNPN, CDR2 SVGIG, per germline (reference sequence). CDR3 sequence (DNA): TGTGCCTGGAGTGTACAGGGAAATTCACCCCTCCACTTT. This sequence encodes CAWSVQGNSPLHF.

The genes are TRBV27 and TRBJ2-1; D is possibly TRBD1 (5 bases). This CDR3 contains 13 residues. The V end lost 3 bases, the J end lost 9 bases, and 12 bases lay between the germline ends. Germline V gene lookup returns CDR1 MNHEY and CDR2 SMNVEV (reference sequence). The CDR3 spells CASSLQGLGEQFF. Written as DNA, the CDR3 is TGTGCCAGCAGTTTGCAGGGTCTCGGTGAGCAGTTCTTC.

The CDR3 sequence: CASSLGTGQGNSPLHF. CDR3 DNA: TGCGCCAGCAGCTTGGGGACAGGGCAAGGTAATTCACCCCTCCACTTT. The J gene is TRBJ1-6, the V gene TRBV5-1; 8 bases map to TRBD1. CDR1 SGHRS and CDR2 YFSETQ come from the germline V gene. This CDR3 comprises 16 residues. V lost 0 bases and J lost 6; bases outside the gene matches: 5.

The rearrangement joins TRBV24-1 to TRBJ2-1; 7 nucleotides line up with TRBD2. Germline lookup yields CDR1 KGHDR and CDR2 SFDVKD. J lost 0 bases, V lost 4 bases, and 8 bases had no gene match. The CDR3 covers 17 residues. The CDR3 nucleotides are TGTGCCACCAGTGACCCACTAGCGAGGAGCTCCTACAATGAGCAGTTCTTC. It is translated as CATSDPLARSSYNEQFF.

V gene TRBV9 combines with J gene TRBJ2-2, with a possible D match to TRBD1 (6 bases). Germline-derived CDR1 and CDR2 are SGDLS and YYNGEE. The CDR3 runs 13 residues. Trimming took off 5 bases at V and 3 bases at J, with 8 bases between the two ends. The CDR3 DNA reads TGTGCCAGCAGGGGGGCCCACACCGGGGAGCTGTTTTTT. As protein: CASRGAHTGELFF.

The V and J genes are TRBV3-1 (or the pseudogene TRBV3-2) and TRBJ1-6, with 7 bases lining up with TRBD1. Per the germline V gene, CDR1 is LGHDT and CDR2 is YNNKEL (reference sequence). CDR3 length: 17 amino acids. J gave up 9 bases and V 2 bases, and 13 bases lay outside the gene matches. The CDR3 region is CASSQLVSTGSASPLHF. The CDR3 DNA follows: TGTGCCAGCAGCCAACTTGTATCGACAGGGTCCGCTTCACCCCTCCACTTT.

This clone has just one count. The chain uses TRBV28 and TRBJ1-1; 7 nucleotides match TRBD1. Losses at the gene ends were 7 bases for V and 3 bases for J; bases not matched to a gene: 5. The V gene's germline CDR1 is MDHEN and CDR2 SYDVKM. The CDR3 runs to 13 residues. This CDR3 reads CASNLQGDTEAFF. DNA for the CDR3: TGTGCCAGCAATCTTCAGGGGGACACTGAAGCTTTCTTT.

The chain carries TRBV5-1 and TRBJ2-7; 8 nucleotides match TRBD2. Germline values: CDR1 SGHRS, CDR2 YFSETQ. With V trimmed by 0 bases and J by 0 bases, 5 bases remained unmatched. This CDR3 is built from 16 residues. CDR3 coding DNA: TGCGCCAGCAGCTTGGGAGGGACTAGTAACTCCTACGAGCAGTACTTC. Protein product: CASSLGGTSNSYEQYF.

The chain links TRBV6-5 to TRBJ1-1; D uncertain. CDR3 length equals 13 residues. Germline V gene sequence: CDR1 MNHEY, CDR2 SVGAGI. V shed 8 bases and J shed 1 base, with 11 bases lying between them. The CDR3 loop reads CASGLEGNTEAFF. CDR3 DNA sequence: TGTGCCAGCGGGTTGGAGGGGAACACTGAAGCTTTCTTT.

V usage is TRBV7-8 and J usage is TRBJ2-1, with a tentative D call TRBD2 (5 bases). V was pared by 1 base and J by 8 bases, with 9 bases between. Germline values: CDR1 SGHVS, CDR2 FQNEAQ. This CDR3 contains 13 residues. The DNA for the CDR3 is TGTGCCAGCAGCTTAGTCGTAGCGTATGAGCAGTTCTTC. Translated: CASSLVVAYEQFF.